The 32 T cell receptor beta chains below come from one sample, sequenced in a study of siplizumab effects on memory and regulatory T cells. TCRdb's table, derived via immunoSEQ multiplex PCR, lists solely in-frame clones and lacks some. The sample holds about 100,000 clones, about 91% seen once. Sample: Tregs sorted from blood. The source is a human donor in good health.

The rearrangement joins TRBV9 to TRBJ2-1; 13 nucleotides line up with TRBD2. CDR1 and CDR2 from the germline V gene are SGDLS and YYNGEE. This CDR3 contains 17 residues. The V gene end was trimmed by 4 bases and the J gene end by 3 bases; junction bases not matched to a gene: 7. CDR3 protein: CASSLQGLAGNYNEQFF. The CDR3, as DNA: TGTGCCAGCAGCCTCCAGGGACTAGCGGGAAACTACAATGAGCAGTTCTTC.

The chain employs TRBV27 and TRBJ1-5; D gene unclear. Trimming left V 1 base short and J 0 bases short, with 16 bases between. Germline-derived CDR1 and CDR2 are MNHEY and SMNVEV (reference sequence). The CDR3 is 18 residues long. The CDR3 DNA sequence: TGTGCCAGCAGTTTATTTTCCCCCCTTATTTATAGCAATCAGCCCCAGCATTTT. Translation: CASSLFSPLIYSNQPQHF.

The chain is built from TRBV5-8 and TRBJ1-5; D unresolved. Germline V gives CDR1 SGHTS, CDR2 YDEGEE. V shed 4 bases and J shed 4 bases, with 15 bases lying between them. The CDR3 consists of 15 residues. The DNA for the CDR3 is TGTGCCAGCAGCCCCCGGATTGGGCTTAATCAGCCCCAGCATTTT. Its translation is CASSPRIGLNQPQHF.

The CDR3 sequence is CASSVTPADEQFF. Written as DNA, the CDR3 is TGTGCCAGCAGCGTGACCCCGGCGGATGAGCAGTTCTTC. The chain recombines TRBV9 with TRBJ2-1; D gene unclear. The V end was cut by 2 bases, the J end by 8 bases, with 11 bases between. This CDR3 is built from 13 residues. The germline V gene encodes CDR1 SGDLS and CDR2 YYNGEE. Based on the CDR3 plus reference TRBV9 and TRBJ2-1, the full variable domain is DSGVTQTPKHLITATGQRVTLRCSPRSGDLSVYWYQQSLDQGLQFLIQYYNGEERAKGNILERFSAQQFPDLHSELNLSSLELGDSALYFCASSVTPADEQFFGPGTRLTVL.

CDR3: CASSWGLAEIYEQYF. The CDR3 DNA follows: TGCGCCAGCAGCTGGGGACTAGCGGAAATCTACGAGCAGTACTTC. The V and J genes are TRBV5-1 and TRBJ2-7, with 11 bases matching TRBD2. CDR3 length: 15 amino acids. Unmatched junction bases numbered 5, after V lost 3 bases and J lost 3 bases. CDR1 is SGHRS and CDR2 is YFSETQ in the germline V gene.

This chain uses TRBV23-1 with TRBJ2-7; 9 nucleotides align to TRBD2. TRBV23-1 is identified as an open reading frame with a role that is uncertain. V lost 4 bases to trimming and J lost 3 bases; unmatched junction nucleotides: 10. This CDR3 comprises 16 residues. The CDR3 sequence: CASSRREGLSVYEQYF. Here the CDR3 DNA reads TGCGCCAGCAGTCGGCGGGAGGGCCTTTCTGTCTACGAGCAGTACTTC.

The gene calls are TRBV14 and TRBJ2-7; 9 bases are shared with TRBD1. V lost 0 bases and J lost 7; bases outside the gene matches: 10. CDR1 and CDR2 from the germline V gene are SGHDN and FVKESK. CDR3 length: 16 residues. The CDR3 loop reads CASSQDQGQGPWEQYF. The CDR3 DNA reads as TGTGCCAGCAGCCAAGATCAGGGACAGGGTCCTTGGGAGCAGTACTTC.

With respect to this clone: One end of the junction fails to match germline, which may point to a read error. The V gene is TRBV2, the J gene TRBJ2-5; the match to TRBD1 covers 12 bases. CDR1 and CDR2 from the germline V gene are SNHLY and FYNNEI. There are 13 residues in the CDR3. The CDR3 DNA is TGTGCCATCGGGACAGGGGGCCAAAAGACCCAGTACTTC. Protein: CAIGTGGQKTQYF.

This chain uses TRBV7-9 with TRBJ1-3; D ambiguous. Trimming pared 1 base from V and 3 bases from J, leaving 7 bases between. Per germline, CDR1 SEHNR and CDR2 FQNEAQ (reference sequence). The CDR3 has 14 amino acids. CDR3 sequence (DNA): TGTGCCAGCAGCTTAGGTGGTCATGGAAACACCATATATTTT. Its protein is CASSLGGHGNTIYF.

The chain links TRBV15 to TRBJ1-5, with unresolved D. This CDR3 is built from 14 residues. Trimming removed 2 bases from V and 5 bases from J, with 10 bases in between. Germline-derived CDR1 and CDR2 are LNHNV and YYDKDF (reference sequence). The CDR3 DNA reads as TGTGCCACCAGCAGACAAGGTTGGGATCAGCCCCAGCATTTT. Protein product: CATSRQGWDQPQHF.

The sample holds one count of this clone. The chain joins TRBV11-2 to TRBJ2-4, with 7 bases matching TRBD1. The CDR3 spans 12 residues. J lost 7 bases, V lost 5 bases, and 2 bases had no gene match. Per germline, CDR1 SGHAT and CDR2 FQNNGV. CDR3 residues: CASSATGNIQYF. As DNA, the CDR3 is TGTGCCAGCAGCGCGACAGGGAACATTCAGTACTTC.

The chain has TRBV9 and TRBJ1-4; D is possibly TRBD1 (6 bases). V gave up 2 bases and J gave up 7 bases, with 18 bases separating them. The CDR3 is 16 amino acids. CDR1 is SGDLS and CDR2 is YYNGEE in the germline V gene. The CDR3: CASSVSSQGIGEKLFF. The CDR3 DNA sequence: TGTGCCAGCAGCGTTTCTTCTCAGGGGATCGGTGAAAAACTGTTTTTT.

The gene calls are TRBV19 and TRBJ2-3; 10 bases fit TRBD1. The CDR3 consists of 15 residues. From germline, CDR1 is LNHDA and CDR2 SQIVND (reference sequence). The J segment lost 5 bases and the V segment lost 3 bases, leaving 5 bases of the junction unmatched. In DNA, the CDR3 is TGTGCCAGTAGTATTCGGGACAGGGGAGAAGATACGCAGTATTTT. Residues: CASSIRDRGEDTQYF.

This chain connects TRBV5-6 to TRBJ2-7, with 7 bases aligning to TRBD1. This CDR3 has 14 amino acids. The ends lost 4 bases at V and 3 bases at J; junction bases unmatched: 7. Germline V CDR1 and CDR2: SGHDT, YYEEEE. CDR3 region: CASSPQGYLYEQYF. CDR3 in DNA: TGTGCCAGCAGCCCACAGGGGTATCTCTACGAGCAGTACTTC.

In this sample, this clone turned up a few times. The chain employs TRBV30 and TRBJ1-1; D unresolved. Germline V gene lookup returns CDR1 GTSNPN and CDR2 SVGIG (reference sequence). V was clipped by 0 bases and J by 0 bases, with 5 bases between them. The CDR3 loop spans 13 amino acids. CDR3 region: CAWSVILNTEAFF. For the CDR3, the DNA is TGTGCCTGGAGTGTAATACTGAACACTGAAGCTTTCTTT. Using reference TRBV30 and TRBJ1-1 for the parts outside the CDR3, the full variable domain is SQTIHQWPATLVQPVGSPLSLECTVEGTSNPNLYWYRQAAGRGLQLLFYSVGIGQISSEVPQNLSASRPQDRQFILSSKKLLLSDSGFYLCAWSVILNTEAFFGQGTRLTVV.

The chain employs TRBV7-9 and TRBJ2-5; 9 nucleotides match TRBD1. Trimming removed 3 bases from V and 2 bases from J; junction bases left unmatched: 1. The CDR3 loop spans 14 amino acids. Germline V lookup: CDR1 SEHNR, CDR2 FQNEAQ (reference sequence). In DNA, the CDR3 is TGTGCCAGCAGCTTGGGGACAGGGCAAGAGACCCAGTACTTC. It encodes CASSLGTGQETQYF.

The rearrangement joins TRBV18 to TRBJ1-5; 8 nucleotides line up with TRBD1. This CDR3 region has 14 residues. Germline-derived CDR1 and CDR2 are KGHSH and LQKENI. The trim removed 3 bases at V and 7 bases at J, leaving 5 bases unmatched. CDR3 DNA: TGTGCCAGCTCACCCGCAGGGGGCAGCCAGCCCCAGCATTTT. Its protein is CASSPAGGSQPQHF.

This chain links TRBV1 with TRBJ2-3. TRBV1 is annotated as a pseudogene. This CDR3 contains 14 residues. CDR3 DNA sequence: TGCACCAGCAGCCAACCCCGGCCCACGGATACGCAGTATTTT. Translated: CTSSQPRPTDTQYF.

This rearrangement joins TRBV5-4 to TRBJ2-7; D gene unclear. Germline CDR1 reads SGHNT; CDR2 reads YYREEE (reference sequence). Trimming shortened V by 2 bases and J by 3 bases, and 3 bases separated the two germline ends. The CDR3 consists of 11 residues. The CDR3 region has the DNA TGTGCCAGCAGCTTAGGCTACGAGCAGTACTTC. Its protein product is CASSLGYEQYF. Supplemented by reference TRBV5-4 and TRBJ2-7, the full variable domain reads ETGVTQSPTHLIKTRGQQVTLRCSSQSGHNTVSWYQQALGQGPQFIFQYYREEENGRGNFPPRFSGLQFPNYSSELNVNALELDDSALYLCASSLGYEQYFGPGTRLTVT.

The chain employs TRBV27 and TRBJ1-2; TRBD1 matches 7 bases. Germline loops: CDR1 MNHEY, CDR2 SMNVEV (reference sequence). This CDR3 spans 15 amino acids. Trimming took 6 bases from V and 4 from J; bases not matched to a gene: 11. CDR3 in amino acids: CASSRNRGSSYGYTF. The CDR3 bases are TGTGCCAGCAGCCGAAACAGGGGATCTAGCTATGGCTACACCTTC.

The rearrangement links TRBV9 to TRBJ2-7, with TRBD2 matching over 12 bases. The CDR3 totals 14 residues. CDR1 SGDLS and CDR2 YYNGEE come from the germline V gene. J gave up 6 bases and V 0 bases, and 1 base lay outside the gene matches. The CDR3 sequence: CASSVGLAGVEQYF. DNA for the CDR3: TGTGCCAGCAGCGTAGGACTAGCGGGAGTCGAGCAGTACTTC.

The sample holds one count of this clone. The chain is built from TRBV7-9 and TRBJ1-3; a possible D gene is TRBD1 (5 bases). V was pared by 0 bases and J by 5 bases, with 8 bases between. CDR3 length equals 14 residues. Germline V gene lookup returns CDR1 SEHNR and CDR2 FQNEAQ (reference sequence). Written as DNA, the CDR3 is TGTGCCAGCAGCTTAGCGTCGGACAGAAACACCATATATTTT. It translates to CASSLASDRNTIYF.

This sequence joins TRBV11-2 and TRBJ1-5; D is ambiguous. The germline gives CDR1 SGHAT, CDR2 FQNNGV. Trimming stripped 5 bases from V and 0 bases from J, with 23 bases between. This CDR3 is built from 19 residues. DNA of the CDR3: TGTGCCAGCAGCGGCCGACCCACGACGCGAATGGATAGCAATCAGCCCCAGCATTTT. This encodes CASSGRPTTRMDSNQPQHF. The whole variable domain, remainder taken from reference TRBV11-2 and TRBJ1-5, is EAGVAQSPRYKIIEKRQSVAFWCNPISGHATLYWYQQILGQGPKLLIQFQNNGVVDDSQLPKDRFSAERLKGVDSTLKIQPAKLEDSAVYLCASSGRPTTRMDSNQPQHFGDGTRLSIL.

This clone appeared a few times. CDR3 nucleotide sequence: TGTGCCTGGAACCGAGGGGGGACCTTGAACACTGAAGCTTTCTTT. It specifies CAWNRGGTLNTEAFF. This chain links TRBV30 with TRBJ1-1, with D possibly TRBD1 on 6 matching bases. V was shortened by 4 bases and J by 0 bases, with 15 bases between the two germline ends. Germline V gene sequence: CDR1 GTSNPN, CDR2 SVGIG (reference sequence). This CDR3 has 15 amino acids.

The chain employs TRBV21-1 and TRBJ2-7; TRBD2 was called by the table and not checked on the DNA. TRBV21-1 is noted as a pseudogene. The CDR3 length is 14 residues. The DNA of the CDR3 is TGTGCCAGCAGCCCGCGGGTGAGGGCGGACGAGCAGTACTTC. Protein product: CASSPRVRADEQYF.

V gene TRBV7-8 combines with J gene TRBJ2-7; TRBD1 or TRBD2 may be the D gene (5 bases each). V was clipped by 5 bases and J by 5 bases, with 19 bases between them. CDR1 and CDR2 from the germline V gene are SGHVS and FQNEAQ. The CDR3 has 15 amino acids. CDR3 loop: CASSRGPTIIHEQYF. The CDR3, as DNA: TGTGCCAGCAGCAGGGGACCGACGATCATCCACGAGCAGTACTTC.

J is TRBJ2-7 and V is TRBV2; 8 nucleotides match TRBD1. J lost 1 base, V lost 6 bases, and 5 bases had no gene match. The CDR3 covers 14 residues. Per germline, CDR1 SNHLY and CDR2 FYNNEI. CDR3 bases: TGTGCCAGCAGGGATGGACAGGGATCCTACGAGCAGTACTTC. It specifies CASRDGQGSYEQYF.

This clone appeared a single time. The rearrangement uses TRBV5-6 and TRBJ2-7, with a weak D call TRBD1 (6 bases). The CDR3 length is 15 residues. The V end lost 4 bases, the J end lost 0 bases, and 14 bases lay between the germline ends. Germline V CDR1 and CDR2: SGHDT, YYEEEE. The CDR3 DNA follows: TGTGCCAGCAGCCCGGACAGCACCAGCTCCTACGAGCAGTACTTC. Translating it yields CASSPDSTSSYEQYF.

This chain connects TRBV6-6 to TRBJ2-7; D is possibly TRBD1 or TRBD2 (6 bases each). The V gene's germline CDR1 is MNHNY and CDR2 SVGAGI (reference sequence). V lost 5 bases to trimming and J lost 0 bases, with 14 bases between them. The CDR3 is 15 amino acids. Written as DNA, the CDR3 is TGTGCCAGCAGTATACCCCGGGGGCGCTCCTACGAGCAGTACTTC. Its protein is CASSIPRGRSYEQYF.

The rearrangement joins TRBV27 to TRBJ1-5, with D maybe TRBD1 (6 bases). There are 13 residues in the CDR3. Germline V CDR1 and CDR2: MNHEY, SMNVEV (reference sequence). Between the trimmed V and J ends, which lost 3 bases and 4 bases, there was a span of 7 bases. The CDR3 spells CASSFTGNQPQHF. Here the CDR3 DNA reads TGTGCCAGCAGTTTCACAGGGAATCAGCCCCAGCATTTT.

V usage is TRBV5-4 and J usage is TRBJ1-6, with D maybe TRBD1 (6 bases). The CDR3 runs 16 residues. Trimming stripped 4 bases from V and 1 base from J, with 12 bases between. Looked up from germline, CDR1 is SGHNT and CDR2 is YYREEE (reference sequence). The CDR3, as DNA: TGTGCCAGCAGCCGTAGGGGGGGTTCCTATAATTCACCCCTCCACTTT. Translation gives CASSRRGGSYNSPLHF.

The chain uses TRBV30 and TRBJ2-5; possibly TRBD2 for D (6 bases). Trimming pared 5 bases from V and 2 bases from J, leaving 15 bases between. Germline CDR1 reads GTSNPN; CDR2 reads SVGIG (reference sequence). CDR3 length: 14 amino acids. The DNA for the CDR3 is TGTGCCTGGGGTAGCGGCTACGATCAAGAGACCCAGTACTTC. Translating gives CAWGSGYDQETQYF.